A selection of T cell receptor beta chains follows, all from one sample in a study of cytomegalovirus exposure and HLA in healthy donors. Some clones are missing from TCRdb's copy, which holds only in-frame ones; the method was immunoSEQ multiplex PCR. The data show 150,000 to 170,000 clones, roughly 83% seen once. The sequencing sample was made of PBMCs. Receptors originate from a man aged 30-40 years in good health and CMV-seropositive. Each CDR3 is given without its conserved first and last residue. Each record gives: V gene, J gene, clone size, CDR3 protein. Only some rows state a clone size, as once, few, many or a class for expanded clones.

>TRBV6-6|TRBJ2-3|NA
ASGRSGNTDTQY
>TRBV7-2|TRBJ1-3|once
ASSTWTGDTIY
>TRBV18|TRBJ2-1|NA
ASSPREQVSNEQF
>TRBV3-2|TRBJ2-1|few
ASSPEQF
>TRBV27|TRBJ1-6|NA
ASSQGQGYNSPLH
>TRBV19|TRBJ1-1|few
ASSIEFGFQAF
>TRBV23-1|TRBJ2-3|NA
ANQIRHNVSLRRDRGRADTQY
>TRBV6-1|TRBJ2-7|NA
ASSESWGDSEQY
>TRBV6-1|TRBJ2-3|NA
ASSERGITGTQY
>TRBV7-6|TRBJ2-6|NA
ASSLGGPNPGANVLT
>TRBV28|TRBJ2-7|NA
ASSNLAGMGEQY
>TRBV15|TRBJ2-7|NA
ATSDRDYEQY
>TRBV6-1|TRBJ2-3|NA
ASSDPPSGRRSDTQY
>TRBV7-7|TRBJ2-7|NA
ASSIRQGEASGAYEQY
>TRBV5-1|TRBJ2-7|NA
ASSFSHEQY
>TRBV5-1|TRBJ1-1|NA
ASRPTTGVPEAF
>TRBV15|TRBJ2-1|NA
ATSRRGTSGTYNEQF
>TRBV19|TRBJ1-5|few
ASSIAGGGQPQH
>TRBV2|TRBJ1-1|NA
ATKQPGTEAF
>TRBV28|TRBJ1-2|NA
ASSLGQRSYGYT
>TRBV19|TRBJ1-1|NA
ASRDRGNTEAF
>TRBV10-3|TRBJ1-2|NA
AISESPGKAGKANYGYT
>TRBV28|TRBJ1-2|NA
ATAPTNPGFYGYT
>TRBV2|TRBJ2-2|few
ASSLTGVGYTGELF
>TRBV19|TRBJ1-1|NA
ASSLQPEVPRQGAGTEAF
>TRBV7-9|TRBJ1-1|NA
ASSLGFGQGDTEAF
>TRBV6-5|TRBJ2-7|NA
ASSYEQSSYEQY
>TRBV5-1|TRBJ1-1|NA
ASSLGSIGDRNTEAF
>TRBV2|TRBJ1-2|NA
AITADDRRYGYT